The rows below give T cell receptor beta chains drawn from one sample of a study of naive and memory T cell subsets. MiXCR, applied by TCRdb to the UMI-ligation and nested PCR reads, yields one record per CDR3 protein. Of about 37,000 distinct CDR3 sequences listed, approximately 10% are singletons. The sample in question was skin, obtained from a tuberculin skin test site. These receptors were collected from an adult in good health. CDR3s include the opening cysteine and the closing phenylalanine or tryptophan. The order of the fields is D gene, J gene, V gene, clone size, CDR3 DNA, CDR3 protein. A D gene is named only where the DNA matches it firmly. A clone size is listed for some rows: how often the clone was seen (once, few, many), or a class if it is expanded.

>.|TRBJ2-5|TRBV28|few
TGTGCCATAGGTGGCCAGAGTATCCAGTACTTC
CAIGGQSIQYF
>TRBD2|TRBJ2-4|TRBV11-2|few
TGTGCCAGCAGCGTAACCGGGACTAGCGGGTTTATTCAGTACTTC
CASSVTGTSGFIQYF
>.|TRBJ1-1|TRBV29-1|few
TGCAGCTTCTTAGGGGGAATTACTGAAGCTTTCTTT
CSFLGGITEAFF
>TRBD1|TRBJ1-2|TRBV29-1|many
TGCAGCGTCCGGGACAGGGCCCCCGAAGCTAACTATGGCTACACCTTC
CSVRDRAPEANYGYTF
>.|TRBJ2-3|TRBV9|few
TGTGCCAGCAGCGTAGACCACACAGATACGCAGTATTTT
CASSVDHTDTQYF
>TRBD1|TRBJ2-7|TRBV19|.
TGTGCCAGTAGTACCAACAGGGGCTACGAGCAGTACTTC
CASSTNRGYEQYF
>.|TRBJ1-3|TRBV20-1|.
TGCAGTGCCCGACAGTTCTCTGGAAACACCATATATTTT
CSARQFSGNTIYF
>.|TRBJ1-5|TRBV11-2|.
TGTGCCAGCAGCTTAAGCAGGCATAGCAATCAGCCCCAGCATTTT
CASSLSRHSNQPQHF
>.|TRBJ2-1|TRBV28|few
TGTGCCAGCAGTCAGACTAGTCCCTACAATGAGCAGTTCTTC
CASSQTSPYNEQFF
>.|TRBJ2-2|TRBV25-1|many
TGTGCCAGCATTACAGGGAACACCGGGGAGCTGTTTTTT
CASITGNTGELFF
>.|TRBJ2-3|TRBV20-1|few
TGCAGTGCTAGAACATATACGCAGTATTTT
CSARTYTQYF
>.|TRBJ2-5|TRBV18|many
TGTGCCAGCTCCCGGGGACACCAAGAGACCCAGTACTTC
CASSRGHQETQYF
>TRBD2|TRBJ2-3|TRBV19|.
TGTGCCAGTAACGTAGCGGGAGGAAAAAGAGATACGCAGTATTTT
CASNVAGGKRDTQYF
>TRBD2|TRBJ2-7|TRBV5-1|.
TGCGCCAGCAGCCCCCTAGCGGGAGGCAACGAGCAGTACTTC
CASSPLAGGNEQYF